The next 3 T cell receptor beta chains were all read from a single sample in a study of T cell responses to AZD1222 COVID-19 vaccine. The assay was immunoSEQ multiplex PCR, and TCRdb's table has in-frame clones only and misses some. In the table there are under 150,000 clones, over 90% of which are singletons. Specimen: peripheral blood, collected on day 0 of AZD1222 vaccination. The receptors here all came from an adult in good health.

This sequence joins TRBV7-9 and TRBJ1-2; 8 bases match TRBD1. J was trimmed by 2 bases and V by 2 bases; bases with no gene match: 13. Germline V gene lookup returns CDR1 SEHNR and CDR2 FQNEAQ (reference sequence). This CDR3 has 18 amino acids. The CDR3 nucleotides read TGTGCCAGCAGCTTAATACCCTTGCCGGGACAGGCAAACTATGGCTACACCTTC. It encodes CASSLIPLPGQANYGYTF. The entire variable domain, with the rest obtained from reference TRBV7-9 and TRBJ1-2, is as follows: DTGVSQNPRHKITKRGQNVTFRCDPISEHNRLYWYRQTLGQGPEFLTYFQNEAQLEKSRLLSDRFSAERPKGSFSTLEIQRTEQGDSAMYLCASSLIPLPGQANYGYTFGSGTRLTVV.

This chain connects TRBV11-2 to TRBJ1-1; D call uncertain. Germline CDR1 reads SGHAT; CDR2 reads FQNNGV. V was trimmed by 0 bases and J by 3 bases, leaving 17 bases between them. CDR3 length equals 17 residues. The CDR3 spells CASSLDGRGSGDTEAFF. In DNA, the CDR3 is TGTGCCAGCAGCTTAGACGGCCGGGGATCTGGGGACACTGAAGCTTTCTTT.

V and J are TRBV6-5 and TRBJ2-5, with D possibly matching TRBD2 (6 bases). CDR1 is MNHEY and CDR2 is SVGAGI in the germline V gene. Trimming left V 2 bases short and J 4 bases short, with 14 bases between. This CDR3 comprises 15 residues. The DNA of the CDR3 is TGTGCCAGCAGTTACCGCGTTTCTAGCGTAGAGACCCAGTACTTC. This codes for CASSYRVSSVETQYF.